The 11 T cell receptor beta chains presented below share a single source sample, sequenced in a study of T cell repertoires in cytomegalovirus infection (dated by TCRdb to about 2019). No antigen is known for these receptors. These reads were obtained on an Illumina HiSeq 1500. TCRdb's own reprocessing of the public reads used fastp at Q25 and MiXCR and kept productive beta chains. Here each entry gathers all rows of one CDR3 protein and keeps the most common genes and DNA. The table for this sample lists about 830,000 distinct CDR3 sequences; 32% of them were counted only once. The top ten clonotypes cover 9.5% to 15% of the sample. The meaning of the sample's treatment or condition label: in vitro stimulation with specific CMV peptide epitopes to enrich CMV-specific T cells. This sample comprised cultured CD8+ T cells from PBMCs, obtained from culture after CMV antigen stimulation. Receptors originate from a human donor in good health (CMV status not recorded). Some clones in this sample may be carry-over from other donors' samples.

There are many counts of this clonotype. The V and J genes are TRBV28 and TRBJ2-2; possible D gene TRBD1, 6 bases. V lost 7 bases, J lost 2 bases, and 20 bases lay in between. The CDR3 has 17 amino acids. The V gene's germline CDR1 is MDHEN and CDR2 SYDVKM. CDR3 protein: CASNPPTGDQNTGELFF. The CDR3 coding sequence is TGTGCCAGCAATCCGCCGACAGGAGACCAAAACACCGGGGAGCTGTTTTTT.

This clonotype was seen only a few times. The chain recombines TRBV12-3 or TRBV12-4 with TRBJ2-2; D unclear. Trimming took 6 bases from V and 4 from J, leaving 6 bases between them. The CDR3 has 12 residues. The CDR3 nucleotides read TGTGCCAGCAGCACCACCACCGGGGAGCTGTTTTTT. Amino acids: CASSTTTGELFF.

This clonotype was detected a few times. CDR3 coding DNA: TGCGCCAGCAGCGAACAGAACCTCGGGACCGGAAACACCATATATTTT. Its translation is CASSEQNLGTGNTIYF. The chain combines TRBV4-3 with TRBJ1-3, with TRBD1 as a possible D gene (5 bases). V gave up 5 bases and J gave up 4 bases, with 18 bases separating them. Germline CDR1 reads LGHNA; CDR2 reads YSLEER. CDR3 length equals 16 residues.

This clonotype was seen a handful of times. CDR3 bases: TGTGCCAGTAGTCCAAGGGCGACCGGGGCCAACGTCCTGACTTTC. This codes for CASSPRATGANVLTF. The chain links TRBV19 to TRBJ2-6, with D uncertain. Germline CDR1 and CDR2: LNHDA and SQIVND (reference sequence). The CDR3 length is 15 residues. Trimming removed 5 bases from V and 4 bases from J, with 12 bases in between.

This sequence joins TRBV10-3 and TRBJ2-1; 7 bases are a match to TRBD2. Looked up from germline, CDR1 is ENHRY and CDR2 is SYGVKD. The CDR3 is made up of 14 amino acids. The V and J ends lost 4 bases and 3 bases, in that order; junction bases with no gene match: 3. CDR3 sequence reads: CAISAGLDYNEQFF. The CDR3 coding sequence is TGTGCCATCAGTGCTGGACTAGACTACAATGAGCAGTTCTTC.

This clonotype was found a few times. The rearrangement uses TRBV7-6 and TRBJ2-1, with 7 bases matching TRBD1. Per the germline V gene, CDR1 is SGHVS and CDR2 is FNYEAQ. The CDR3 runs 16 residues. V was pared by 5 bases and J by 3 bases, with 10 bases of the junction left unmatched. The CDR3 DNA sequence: TGTGCCAGCAGCCGCCGGGAACAGGGGATCTACAATGAGCAGTTCTTC. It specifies CASSRREQGIYNEQFF.

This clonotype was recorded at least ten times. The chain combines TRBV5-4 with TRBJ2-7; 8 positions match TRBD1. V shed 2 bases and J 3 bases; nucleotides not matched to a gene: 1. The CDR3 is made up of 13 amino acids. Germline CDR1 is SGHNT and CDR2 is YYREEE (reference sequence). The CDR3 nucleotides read TGTGCCAGCAGCTTCGACAGGGGCTACGAGCAGTACGTC. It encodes CASSFDRGYEQYV.

The CDR3 protein is CASSQDPRAVPHYEQYF. The DNA of the CDR3 is TGTGCCAGCAGCCAAGATCCCAGGGCAGTTCCTCATTACGAGCAGTACTTC. The rearrangement uses TRBV14 and TRBJ2-7; TRBD1 might be the D (5 bases). V was trimmed by 0 bases and J by 4 bases, leaving 19 bases between them. Germline V CDR1 and CDR2: SGHDN, FVKESK. The CDR3 length is 17 residues.

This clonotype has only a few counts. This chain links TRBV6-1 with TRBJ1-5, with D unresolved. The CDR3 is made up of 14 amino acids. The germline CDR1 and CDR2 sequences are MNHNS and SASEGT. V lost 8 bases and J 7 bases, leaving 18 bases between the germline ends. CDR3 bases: TGTGCCAGCCGGGCCGGCGGGCTGTCCCAGCCCCAGCATTTT. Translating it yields CASRAGGLSQPQHF.

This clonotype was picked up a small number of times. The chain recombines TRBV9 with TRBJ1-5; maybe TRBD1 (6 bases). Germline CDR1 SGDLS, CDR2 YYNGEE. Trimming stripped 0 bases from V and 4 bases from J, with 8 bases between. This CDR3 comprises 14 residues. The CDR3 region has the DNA TGTGCCAGCAGCGTAGGGACAGTAAATCAGCCCCAGCATTTT. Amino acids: CASSVGTVNQPQHF.

CDR3 DNA: TGTGCCAGCAGTGAAACAGGAGGTGGAAACACCATATATTTT. Translating gives CASSETGGGNTIYF. The genes are TRBV2 and TRBJ1-3, with a tentative D call TRBD1 (5 bases). Between the trimmed V and J ends, which lost 2 bases and 3 bases, there was a span of 8 bases. The CDR3 has 14 amino acids. Germline CDR1 and CDR2: SNHLY and FYNNEI.